Each of the 11 T cell receptor beta chains below was sequenced from the same sample in a study of shared clonotypes between healthy human individuals. The data were produced by immunoSEQ multiplex PCR, yet TCRdb's version contains in-frame clones alone and is incomplete. The data show 600,000 to 750,000 clones, roughly 72% seen once. The sequenced sample consisted of memory CD4+ T cells sorted from blood. As to subset: CD45RA-negative fraction. The receptors stem from a woman aged 30 to 39 in good health.

This clone was counted many times. Within the sample, other DNA sequences also encode this same CDR3. CDR3 coding DNA: TGTGCCAGCAGGACGGGGACTGGGGCCAACGTCCTGACTTTC. Translation gives CASRTGTGANVLTF. The chain couples TRBV6-1 to TRBJ2-6, with a weak D call TRBD2 (5 bases). V lost 6 bases and J lost 2, with 8 bases in between. This CDR3 has 14 residues. In germline, CDR1 is MNHNS, CDR2 SASEGT.

The V gene is TRBV18, the J gene TRBJ1-1; 10 positions agree with TRBD1. Looked up from germline, CDR1 is KGHSH and CDR2 is LQKENI. Trimming took 4 bases from V and 3 from J; bases not matched to a gene: 5. This CDR3 is built from 15 residues. CDR3 residues: CASSHGGQGHTEAFF. The CDR3 DNA reads as TGTGCCAGCTCACACGGGGGACAGGGGCACACTGAAGCTTTCTTT. The full variable domain, with the rest looked up from reference TRBV18 and TRBJ1-1, is NAGVMQNPRHLVRRRGQEARLRCSPMKGHSHVYWYRQLPEEGLKFMVYLQKENIIDESGMPKERFSAEFPKEGPSILRIQQVVRGDSAAYFCASSHGGQGHTEAFFGQGTRLTVV.

The J gene is TRBJ1-5, the V gene TRBV15; no firm D call. The V gene's germline CDR1 is LNHNV and CDR2 YYDKDF (reference sequence). The CDR3 totals 16 residues. The germline V and J ends were trimmed by 0 bases and 0 bases, with 9 bases remaining between them. CDR3 in amino acids: CATSRDLQYSNQPQHF. The CDR3 DNA reads as TGTGCCACCAGCAGAGATCTACAGTATAGCAATCAGCCCCAGCATTTT.

The chain recombines TRBV2 with TRBJ2-2; weak D call: TRBD2 (5 bases). Per germline, CDR1 SNHLY and CDR2 FYNNEI. The V end lost 6 bases, the J end lost 7 bases, and 12 bases lay between the germline ends. CDR3 length: 13 residues. CDR3 sequence: CASRFGVGGELFF. CDR3 in DNA: TGTGCCAGCAGGTTCGGGGTGGGCGGGGAGCTGTTTTTT.

The CDR3 nucleotides read TGTGCCAGCCGTGGCACAGGGGGGGCCAACTATGGCTACACCTTC. Its protein is CASRGTGGANYGYTF. The genes are TRBV28 and TRBJ1-2, with TRBD1 matching over 8 bases. The CDR3 length is 15 residues. CDR1 MDHEN and CDR2 SYDVKM come from the germline V gene. V shed 8 bases and J 2 bases; nucleotides not matched to a gene: 10.

V gene TRBV4-1 combines with J gene TRBJ2-3, with TRBD2 identical over 8 bases. The CDR3 is made up of 17 amino acids. Germline V gene lookup returns CDR1 MGHRA and CDR2 YSYEKL. The V gene end was trimmed by 2 bases and the J gene end by 6 bases; junction bases not matched to a gene: 13. The CDR3 sequence is CASSQHSGVGLADTQYF. CDR3 nucleotides: TGCGCCAGCAGCCAACATAGCGGGGTCGGGTTGGCGGATACGCAGTATTTT.

The CDR3 DNA is TGTGCCAGCAGTCAACGGGAAATGAACACTGAAGCTTTCTTT. Translating gives CASSQREMNTEAFF. V usage is TRBV5-4 and J usage is TRBJ1-1; D not resolved. The CDR3 spans 14 residues. CDR1 SGHNT and CDR2 YYREEE come from the germline V gene (reference sequence). The V gene lost 5 bases and the J gene lost 0 bases, with 11 bases spanning the gap.

This chain connects TRBV6-5 to TRBJ2-3, with D possibly TRBD2 on 7 matching bases. Germline-derived CDR1 and CDR2 are MNHEY and SVGAGI. V lost 6 bases to trimming and J lost 4 bases, with 17 bases between them. The CDR3 covers 15 residues. The CDR3 DNA is TGTGCCAGCAGCCCTTCGGGGGGCTTCGCAGATACGCAGTATTTT. Translation: CASSPSGGFADTQYF.

In this sample, this clone turned up once. The rearrangement uses TRBV6-1 and TRBJ2-7; D possibly matches TRBD1 or TRBD2 (6 bases each). Germline lookup yields CDR1 MNHNS and CDR2 SASEGT. The CDR3 loop spans 16 amino acids. V was trimmed by 0 bases and J by 5 bases, leaving 17 bases between them. Here the CDR3 reads CASSEAGGRELDEQYF. CDR3 nucleotide sequence: TGTGCCAGCAGTGAAGCGGGGGGCAGGGAGTTGGACGAGCAGTACTTC.

The V and J genes are TRBV7-8 and TRBJ2-5; D unclear. Germline loops: CDR1 SGHVS, CDR2 FQNEAQ. The V gene lost 3 bases and the J gene lost 2 bases, with 10 bases spanning the gap. This CDR3 spans 14 amino acids. CDR3 region: CASSLLLDQETQYF. In DNA form, the CDR3 reads TGTGCCAGCAGCTTGCTCCTAGATCAAGAGACCCAGTACTTC.

The V call is TRBV7-2, the J call TRBJ2-1, with 7 positions matching TRBD2. V was pared by 1 base and J by 5 bases, with 5 bases of the junction left unmatched. Germline V lookup: CDR1 SGHTA, CDR2 FQGNSA. The CDR3 is 15 amino acids. The CDR3 here is CASSLGAGRNNEQFF. The CDR3 nucleotides are TGTGCCAGCAGCTTAGGAGCCGGGAGGAACAATGAGCAGTTCTTC.